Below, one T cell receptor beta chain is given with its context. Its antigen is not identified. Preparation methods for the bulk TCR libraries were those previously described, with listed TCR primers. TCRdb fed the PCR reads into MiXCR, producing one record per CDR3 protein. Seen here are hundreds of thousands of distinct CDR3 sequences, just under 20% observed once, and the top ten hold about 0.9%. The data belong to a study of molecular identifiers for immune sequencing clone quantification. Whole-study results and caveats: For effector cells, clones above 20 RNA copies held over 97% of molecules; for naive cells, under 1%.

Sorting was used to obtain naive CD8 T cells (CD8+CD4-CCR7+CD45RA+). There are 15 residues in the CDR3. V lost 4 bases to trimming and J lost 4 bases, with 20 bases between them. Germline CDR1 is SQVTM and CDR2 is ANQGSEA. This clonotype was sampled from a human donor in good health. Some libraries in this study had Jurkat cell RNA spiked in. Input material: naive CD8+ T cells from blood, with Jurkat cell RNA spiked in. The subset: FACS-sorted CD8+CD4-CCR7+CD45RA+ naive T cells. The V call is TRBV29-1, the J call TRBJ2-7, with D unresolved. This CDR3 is CSVGKSPDTEYEQYF. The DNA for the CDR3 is TGCAGCGTTGGGAAGAGCCCCGACACGGAATACGAGCAGTACTTC.